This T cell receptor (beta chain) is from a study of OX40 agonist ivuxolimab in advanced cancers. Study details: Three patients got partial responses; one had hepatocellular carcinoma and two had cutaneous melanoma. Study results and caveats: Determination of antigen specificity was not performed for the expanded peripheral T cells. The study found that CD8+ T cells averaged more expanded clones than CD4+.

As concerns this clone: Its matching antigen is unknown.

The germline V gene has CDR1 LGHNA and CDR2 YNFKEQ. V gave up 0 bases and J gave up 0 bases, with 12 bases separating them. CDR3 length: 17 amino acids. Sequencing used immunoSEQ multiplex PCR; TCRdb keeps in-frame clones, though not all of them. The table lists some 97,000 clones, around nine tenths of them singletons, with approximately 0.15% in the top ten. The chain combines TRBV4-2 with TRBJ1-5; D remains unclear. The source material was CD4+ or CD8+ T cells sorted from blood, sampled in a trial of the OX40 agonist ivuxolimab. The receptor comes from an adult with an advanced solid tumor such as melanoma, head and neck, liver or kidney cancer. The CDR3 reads CASSQDLASYSNQPQHF. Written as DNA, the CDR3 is TGTGCCAGCAGCCAAGATTTGGCAAGTTATAGCAATCAGCCCCAGCATTTT.